This T cell receptor (beta chain) appears in the sequencing data of a study of cytomegalovirus exposure and HLA in healthy donors. Details on this clone: Its antigen is not identified.

Deletions cut 8 bases from V and 1 base from J, with 12 bases between. The CDR3 loop spans 13 amino acids. Germline loops: CDR1 GTSNPN, CDR2 SVGIG (reference sequence). Regarding the study as a whole: Segments of the TCR beta V type were, in most cases, productive about 87% or about 30% of the time in an earlier analysis.

A multiplex PCR was run with 60 Vbeta primers and 13 Jbeta primers. Profiled with immunoSEQ multiplex PCR; TCRdb holds only in-frame clones, not every one. The table includes 200,000 to 250,000 clones, over 65% detected once. This TCR came from a human donor in good health. Sequenced input: PBMCs. This chain uses TRBV30 with TRBJ2-4; the D gene is possibly TRBD2 (6 bases). CDR3 DNA: TGTGCCGGGGAGCGGGCCGCCAAAAACATTCAGTACTTC. Protein product: CAGERAAKNIQYF.